The 17 T cell receptor beta chains below all came from one sample that was sequenced in a study of cytomegalovirus exposure and HLA in healthy donors. A multiplex PCR was run with 60 Vbeta primers and 13 Jbeta primers. Profiled with immunoSEQ multiplex PCR; TCRdb holds only in-frame clones, not every one. Found here are some 160,000 clones, around 86% of them singletons; the top ten hold about 2.5%. Specimen: PBMCs. All receptors come from a male donor in good health and CMV-seronegative.

V and J are TRBV18 and TRBJ1-5, with 7 bases that match TRBD1. This CDR3 spans 14 amino acids. The V gene's germline CDR1 is KGHSH and CDR2 LQKENI. V lost 1 base and J lost 6; bases outside the gene matches: 3. This CDR3 reads CASSPQGDSQPQHF. The CDR3, as DNA: TGTGCCAGCTCACCACAAGGGGACAGTCAGCCCCAGCATTTT. Using reference TRBV18 and TRBJ1-5 for the parts outside the CDR3, the full variable domain is NAGVMQNPRHLVRRRGQEARLRCSPMKGHSHVYWYRQLPEEGLKFMVYLQKENIIDESGMPKERFSAEFPKEGPSILRIQQVVRGDSAAYFCASSPQGDSQPQHFGDGTRLSIL.

The V call is TRBV2, the J call TRBJ2-7, with 7 bases identical to TRBD1. Germline CDR1 is SNHLY and CDR2 is FYNNEI. This CDR3 has 15 residues. With V trimmed by 1 base and J by 4 bases, 7 bases remained unmatched. The chain's CDR3 is CASSEGQQGIYEQYF. CDR3 DNA: TGTGCCAGCAGTGAAGGTCAACAGGGGATTTACGAGCAGTACTTC.

Concerning this clone: Germline is not matched at one junction end, which may reflect a read error. This chain connects TRBV27 to TRBJ2-6; 8 bases are a match to TRBD1. The CDR3 runs to 15 residues. Per the germline V gene, CDR1 is MNHEY and CDR2 is SMNVEV (reference sequence). The CDR3 reads CASSSGQGGPNVLTF. In nucleotides, the CDR3 is TGTGCCAGCAGTTCCGGACAGGGTGGGCCCAACGTCCTGACTTTC.

This chain uses TRBV6-4 with TRBJ1-2; 9 bases are shared with TRBD1. The germline V gene has CDR1 MRHNA and CDR2 SNTAGT. Losses at the gene ends were 8 bases for V and 2 bases for J; bases not matched to a gene: 9. This CDR3 contains 15 residues. The CDR3 DNA reads as TGTGCCAGCCCCCCCGGGACAGGGACAAACTATGGCTACACCTTC. Translating gives CASPPGTGTNYGYTF.

This clone has ten or more counts. The V gene is TRBV9, the J gene TRBJ1-1; D remains ambiguous. The V gene's germline CDR1 is SGDLS and CDR2 YYNGEE. V lost 4 bases, J lost 1 base, and 8 bases lay in between. The CDR3 extends over 13 amino acids. The CDR3 DNA follows: TGTGCCAGCAGCAACATACCGAACACTGAAGCTTTCTTT. Protein product: CASSNIPNTEAFF.

This chain uses TRBV6-1 with TRBJ2-7; 8 bases fit TRBD1. Trimming at V came to 2 bases and at J to 0 bases, leaving 6 bases not matched to a gene. Germline V gene sequence: CDR1 MNHNS, CDR2 SASEGT. The CDR3 extends over 16 amino acids. CDR3 residues: CASSEPGTGSSYEQYF. The CDR3 nucleotides read TGTGCCAGCAGTGAACCGGGGACAGGCAGCTCCTACGAGCAGTACTTC.

The rearrangement joins TRBV27 to TRBJ2-1, with 8 bases fitting TRBD2. With 10 bases clipped from V and 0 bases from J, the junction kept 5 bases outside the gene matches. CDR3 length: 14 residues. The V gene's germline CDR1 is MNHEY and CDR2 SMNVEV (reference sequence). The CDR3 loop is CATGRGGSYNEQFF. The CDR3 region has the DNA TGTGCCACTGGCCGGGGGGGCTCCTACAATGAGCAGTTCTTC.

The chain recombines TRBV18 with TRBJ1-2, with 7 bases lining up with TRBD1. This CDR3 comprises 13 residues. With V trimmed by 3 bases and J by 7 bases, 5 bases remained unmatched. The germline CDR1 and CDR2 sequences are KGHSH and LQKENI. CDR3 residues: CASSPGQDPGYTF. The CDR3 region has the DNA TGTGCCAGCTCACCTGGACAGGACCCTGGCTACACCTTC.

The V call is TRBV9, the J call TRBJ1-1; no clear D gene. There are 15 residues in the CDR3. CDR1 and CDR2 (germline): SGDLS, YYNGEE. With 0 bases removed from V and 10 bases from J, the gap between germline ends came to 19 bases. The CDR3, as DNA: TGTGCCAGCAGCGTAGATGGTGGGGAGGCTAAAAGAGCTTTCTTT. Protein product: CASSVDGGEAKRAFF.

The chain combines TRBV7-2 with TRBJ2-3, with D possibly matching TRBD2 (5 bases). V was clipped by 5 bases and J by 6 bases, with 9 bases between them. The germline V gene encodes CDR1 SGHTA and CDR2 FQGNSA. The CDR3 sequence is 12 residues long. CDR3 in DNA: TGTGCCAGCAGCCCCCGAGGGGATACGCAGTATTTT. Protein sequence: CASSPRGDTQYF.

CDR3 loop: CASIKTGTDTQYF. The CDR3 DNA is TGTGCCAGCATAAAGACAGGCACAGATACGCAGTATTTT. V gene TRBV6-5 combines with J gene TRBJ2-3, with D tentatively TRBD1 (5 bases). Germline values: CDR1 MNHEY, CDR2 SVGAGI. V lost 7 bases, J lost 1 base, and 9 bases lay in between. The CDR3 loop spans 13 amino acids.

The chain uses TRBV15 and TRBJ1-1; no reliable D call. V was cut by 8 bases and J by 0 bases, with 16 bases left in between. In germline, CDR1 is LNHNV, CDR2 YYDKDF (reference sequence). The CDR3 contains 15 residues. As DNA, the CDR3 is TGTGCCACCGGAGGACGAGGACGCATGAACACTGAAGCTTTCTTT. Its translation is CATGGRGRMNTEAFF.

Concerning this clone: Mismatch with germline at one junction end may stem from a read error. The chain uses TRBV4-3 and TRBJ1-4; 7 bases fit TRBD1. The CDR3 has 16 amino acids. The germline CDR1 and CDR2 sequences are LGHNA and YSLEER. The CDR3 coding sequence is TGCGCCAGCAACCAAAACGACAGGGATCCTAATGAAAAACTGTTTTTT. Its translation: CASNQNDRDPNEKLFF.

The V gene is TRBV5-4, the J gene TRBJ2-5; TRBD2 is a possible D gene (6 bases). Trimming pared 1 base from V and 2 bases from J, leaving 12 bases between. The length of the CDR3 is 15 residues. In germline, CDR1 is SGHNT, CDR2 YYREEE (reference sequence). The CDR3 here is CASSLQTREQETQYF. CDR3 coding DNA: TGTGCCAGCAGCTTGCAAACCCGGGAGCAAGAGACCCAGTACTTC.

The chain employs TRBV7-9 and TRBJ2-7, with 10 bases identical to TRBD2. CDR1 is SEHNR and CDR2 is FQNEAQ in the germline V gene (reference sequence). CDR3 size: 15 residues. Unmatched junction bases numbered 6, after V lost 2 bases and J lost 5 bases. The CDR3 region is CASSLSPGTSDEQYF. The CDR3 DNA sequence: TGTGCCAGCAGCTTATCACCTGGGACTAGCGACGAGCAGTACTTC.

CDR3 protein: CASSSRAGGGTDTQYF. CDR3 coding DNA: TGTGCCAGCAGCTCGAGAGCGGGGGGCGGCACAGATACGCAGTATTTT. The chain is built from TRBV7-9 and TRBJ2-3; TRBD2 matches at 9 bases. The CDR3 is 16 amino acids. The germline CDR1 and CDR2 sequences are SEHNR and FQNEAQ (reference sequence). V shed 4 bases, J shed 1 base, and the junction held 6 bases outside the gene matches. Complete variable domain (other parts from reference TRBV7-9 and TRBJ2-3): DTGVSQNPRHKITKRGQNVTFRCDPISEHNRLYWYRQTLGQGPEFLTYFQNEAQLEKSRLLSDRFSAERPKGSFSTLEIQRTEQGDSAMYLCASSSRAGGGTDTQYFGPGTRLTVL.

The chain recombines TRBV27 with TRBJ1-1; no firm D call. Germline V lookup: CDR1 MNHEY, CDR2 SMNVEV (reference sequence). The CDR3 consists of 13 residues. V was shortened by 4 bases and J by 3 bases, with 9 bases between the two germline ends. CDR3 DNA sequence: TGTGCCAGCAGTTACAGTACTTACACTGAAGCTTTCTTT. This sequence encodes CASSYSTYTEAFF.